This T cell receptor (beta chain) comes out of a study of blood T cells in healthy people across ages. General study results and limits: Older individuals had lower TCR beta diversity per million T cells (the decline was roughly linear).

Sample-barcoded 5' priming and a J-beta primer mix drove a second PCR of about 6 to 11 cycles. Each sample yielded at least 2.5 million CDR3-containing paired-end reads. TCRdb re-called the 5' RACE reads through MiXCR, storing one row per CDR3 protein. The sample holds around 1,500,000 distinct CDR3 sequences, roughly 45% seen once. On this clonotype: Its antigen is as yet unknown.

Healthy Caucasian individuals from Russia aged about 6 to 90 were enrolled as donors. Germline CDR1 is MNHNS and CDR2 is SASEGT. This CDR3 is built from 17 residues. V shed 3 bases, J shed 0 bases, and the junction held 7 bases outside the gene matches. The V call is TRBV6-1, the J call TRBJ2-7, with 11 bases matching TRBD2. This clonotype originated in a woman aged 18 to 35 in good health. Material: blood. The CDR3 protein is CASSEGLAGGSSYEQYF. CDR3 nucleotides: TGTGCCAGCAGTGAGGGGCTAGCGGGGGGTAGCTCCTACGAGCAGTACTTC.